Listed below are T cell receptor beta chains from one sample, sequenced in a study of sequential checkpoint blockade in melanoma. Data came from immunoSEQ multiplex PCR; TCRdb stores just in-frame clones and leaves some out. The sample comprises about 3,500 clones, more than 15% of which are singletons, and around 22% rests with the top ten. The sample here was tumor tissue (inferred from file names), taken from a patient given nivolumab and ipilimumab in sequence. The source of these receptors is a human donor with melanoma. Both conserved end residues are part of each CDR3. The D gene is left open where the match is weak. The size entry is marked missing in some rows and otherwise reads once, few, many or a size class.

- | - | TRBJ2-1 | TRBV14 | CASSQVRSGEQFF | TGTGCCAGCAGCCAAGTCCGGAGCGGTGAGCAGTTCTTC
- | TRBD2 | TRBJ2-7 | TRBV5-1 | CASSFLAEPSYEQYF | TGCGCCAGCAGCTTTCTAGCGGAGCCCTCCTACGAGCAGTACTTC
- | - | TRBJ2-5 | TRBV19 | CASSRSQGQETQYF | TGTGCCAGTAGTCGCTCACAAGGACAAGAGACCCAGTACTTC
few | - | TRBJ1-4 | TRBV6-8 | CAIRDLGGEKLFF | TGTGCCATCCGGGACTTGGGGGGTGAAAAACTGTTTTTT
few | - | TRBJ2-7 | TRBV11-3 | CASSYSWGAYEQYF | TGTGCCAGCAGCTATTCGTGGGGGGCCTACGAGCAGTACTTC
- | - | TRBJ2-1 | TRBV15 | CATSSGTRDSNEQFF | TGTGCCACCAGCAGTGGTACTAGGGACTCCAATGAGCAGTTCTTC
few | - | TRBJ2-3 | TRBV23-1 | CASSQGCGLFVRDTQYF | TGCGCCAGCAGTCAAGGTTGTGGGCTATTTGTGAGAGATACGCAGTATTTT
many | TRBD2 | TRBJ2-3 | TRBV6-8 | CASSTLAGGVGGTDTQYF | TGTGCCAGCAGTACCCTAGCGGGAGGGGTCGGGGGCACAGATACGCAGTATTTT
- | - | TRBJ1-3 | TRBV18 | CASSPLETHSGNTIYF | TGTGCCAGCTCACCACTCGAGACACACTCTGGAAACACCATATATTTT
- | - | TRBJ2-3 | TRBV19 | CASSLGGTGTDTQYF | TGTGCCAGTAGTCTAGGGGGGACGGGCACAGATACGCAGTATTTT
- | TRBD2 | TRBJ2-1 | TRBV28 | CASSPTGEGDEQFF | TGTGCCAGCAGTCCCACGGGGGAGGGCGATGAGCAGTTCTTC
- | TRBD2 | TRBJ2-1 | TRBV6-8 | CASSFSGGASNEQFF | TGTGCCAGCAGTTTTAGCGGGGGGGCCTCAAATGAGCAGTTCTTC
many | - | TRBJ1-2 | TRBV6-8 | CAISREGNYGYTF | TGTGCCATCAGCCGGGAGGGGAACTATGGCTACACCTTC